A single sample gave rise to the 15 T cell receptor beta chains below, sequenced in a study of OX40 agonist ivuxolimab in advanced cancers. Profiling relied on immunoSEQ multiplex PCR, and the TCRdb table lists in-frame clones only, not all of them. The sample comprises 40,000 to 55,000 clones, about 90% of which are singletons, and roughly a sixth rests with the top ten. The sample consisted of CD4+ or CD8+ T cells sorted from blood, taken in a trial of the OX40 agonist ivuxolimab. The receptors stem from an adult with an advanced solid tumor such as melanoma, head and neck, liver or kidney cancer.

This clone has just one count. The chain uses TRBV6-5 and TRBJ2-2; D may correspond to TRBD1 or TRBD2 (6 bases each). The CDR3 contains 15 residues. Germline V gene lookup returns CDR1 MNHEY and CDR2 SVGAGI. V lost 0 bases, J lost 5 bases, and 10 bases lay in between. CDR3 nucleotides: TGTGCCAGCAGTTACTCGACGGGGGCAACCGGGGAGCTGTTTTTT. Encoded protein: CASSYSTGATGELFF.

The chain employs TRBV4-2 and TRBJ2-5, with 9 positions matching TRBD1. The J call may be in error: the DNA end matches TRBJ2-7 better. The CDR3 spans 15 residues. Germline CDR1 is LGHNA and CDR2 is YNFKEQ. CDR3 loop: CASSQEDRGSYEQYF. The CDR3 DNA reads TGTGCCAGCAGCCAAGAGGACAGGGGTTCCTACGAGCAGTACTTC.

The gene calls are TRBV9 and TRBJ1-2; D gene unclear. The V end was cut by 0 bases, the J end by 8 bases, with 20 bases between. This CDR3 is 16 amino acids long. Germline-derived CDR1 and CDR2 are SGDLS and YYNGEE. DNA for the CDR3: TGTGCCAGCAGCGTAGGGGTCGCGATGGCGCCGGGAGGCTACACCTTC. As protein: CASSVGVAMAPGGYTF.

The gene calls are TRBV6-1 and TRBJ1-4; no firm D call. CDR1 and CDR2 (germline): MNHNS, SASEGT. The CDR3 covers 16 residues. V was trimmed by 4 bases and J by 0 bases, leaving 12 bases between them. The CDR3 region is CASSVRAWPTNEKLFF. Here the CDR3 DNA reads TGTGCCAGCAGTGTTCGGGCCTGGCCAACTAATGAAAAACTGTTTTTT.

J is TRBJ1-2 and V is TRBV4-1; D not certain. Germline V CDR1 and CDR2: MGHRA, YSYEKL. Trimming took off 0 bases at V and 7 bases at J, with 3 bases between the two ends. The CDR3 sequence is 11 residues long. In nucleotides, the CDR3 is TGCGCCAGCAGCCAAGATCGTGGCTACACCTTC. Encoded protein: CASSQDRGYTF.

V is TRBV29-1 and J is TRBJ2-7; a possible D gene is TRBD1 (6 bases). V was cut by 7 bases and J by 6 bases, with 22 bases left in between. Germline CDR1 SQVTM, CDR2 ANQGSEA. The CDR3 is 14 residues long. The CDR3 region has the DNA TGCAGCGCCCACTTGGCAGGGGAGTATGCCGAGCAGTACTTC. Its protein is CSAHLAGEYAEQYF.

The chain employs TRBV7-9 and TRBJ1-2; TRBD1 agrees at 8 bases. The CDR3 is 12 amino acids. The J segment lost 10 bases and the V segment lost 3 bases, leaving 4 bases of the junction unmatched. CDR1 is SEHNR and CDR2 is FQNEAQ in the germline V gene (reference sequence). The CDR3 region has the DNA TGTGCCAGCAGCTTCGGACAGGGAGACTACACCTTC. Protein: CASSFGQGDYTF. Together with reference TRBV7-9 and TRBJ1-2, the CDR3 gives the full variable domain: DTGVSQNPRHKITKRGQNVTFRCDPISEHNRLYWYRQTLGQGPEFLTYFQNEAQLEKSRLLSDRFSAERPKGSFSTLEIQRTEQGDSAMYLCASSFGQGDYTFGSGTRLTVV.

V usage is TRBV7-9 and J usage is TRBJ2-3; tentatively, D is TRBD1 (5 bases). The length of the CDR3 is 13 residues. The germline V gene has CDR1 SEHNR and CDR2 FQNEAQ (reference sequence). Trimming left V 1 base short and J 3 bases short, with 5 bases between. CDR3 sequence: CASSLDRTDTQYF. The CDR3 DNA follows: TGTGCCAGCAGCTTAGACAGGACAGATACGCAGTATTTT.

The rearrangement links TRBV6-5 to TRBJ1-1; D call uncertain. This CDR3 has 15 residues. Germline CDR1 reads MNHEY; CDR2 reads SVGAGI. Trimming stripped 2 bases from V and 0 bases from J, with 10 bases between. CDR3 in amino acids: CASSYLPALNTEAFF. The DNA of the CDR3 is TGTGCCAGCAGTTACCTACCGGCGTTGAACACTGAAGCTTTCTTT.

V usage is TRBV29-1 and J usage is TRBJ1-2; no firm D call. The CDR3 extends over 12 amino acids. Trimming removed 6 bases at V and 7 bases at J, with 15 bases between. The germline CDR1 and CDR2 sequences are SQVTM and ANQGSEA. The CDR3 nucleotides read TGCAGCGTCCCCGACATCTCGGCTGGCTACACCTTC. Translating gives CSVPDISAGYTF.

The chain recombines TRBV7-9 with TRBJ2-2; either TRBD1 or TRBD2 may fit D (6 bases each). V was shortened by 5 bases and J by 5 bases, with 18 bases between the two germline ends. CDR3 size: 16 residues. From germline, CDR1 is SEHNR and CDR2 FQNEAQ (reference sequence). The CDR3 protein is CASSPGGGPGTGELFF. CDR3 DNA sequence: TGTGCCAGCAGCCCCGGGGGCGGGCCTGGGACCGGGGAGCTGTTTTTT.

In the case of this clone: Other DNA sequences within the sample encode an identical CDR3. The rearrangement uses TRBV15 and TRBJ1-2, with TRBD1 matching 7 bases. The V gene end was trimmed by 1 base and the J gene end by 5 bases; junction bases not matched to a gene: 1. Germline assignment: CDR1 LNHNV and CDR2 YYDKDF (reference sequence). The CDR3 covers 13 residues. CDR3 in amino acids: CATSRGTGYGYTF. The CDR3 DNA reads as TGTGCCACCAGCAGAGGGACAGGTTATGGCTACACCTTC.

The genes are TRBV2 and TRBJ2-7, with 7 bases lining up with TRBD1. There are 15 residues in the CDR3. The trim removed 7 bases at V and 2 bases at J, leaving 11 bases unmatched. Germline lookup yields CDR1 SNHLY and CDR2 FYNNEI. The CDR3 sequence is CASKTDRARAYEQYF. CDR3 bases: TGTGCCAGCAAAACCGACAGGGCTAGGGCCTACGAGCAGTACTTC.

J is TRBJ1-1 and V is TRBV27, with D tentatively TRBD1 (6 bases). CDR1 and CDR2 (germline): MNHEY, SMNVEV (reference sequence). V was clipped by 8 bases and J by 1 base, with 17 bases between them. The CDR3 is made up of 15 amino acids. This CDR3 is CASGWGPGQNTEAFF. DNA of the CDR3: TGTGCCAGCGGTTGGGGCCCGGGACAGAACACTGAAGCTTTCTTT.

This chain links TRBV11-2 with TRBJ2-7; 15 bases line up with TRBD2. The CDR3 runs 18 residues. With 3 bases clipped from V and 0 bases from J, the junction kept 6 bases outside the gene matches. Per germline, CDR1 SGHAT and CDR2 FQNNGV. Here the CDR3 DNA reads TGTGCCAGCAGCTTCCCGAAGGGACTAGCGGGGGGCTCCTACGAGCAGTACTTC. Translation: CASSFPKGLAGGSYEQYF.